Listed here are 32 T cell receptor beta chains from one sample, sequenced in a study of blood T cell repertoires in COVID-19. This table comes from immunoSEQ multiplex PCR, and its TCRdb copy is limited to in-frame clones, with some not included. The sample lists about 250,000 clones; around 86% were seen once. Sequenced: PBMCs or T cells enriched from blood (not recorded which). The receptors were gathered from a woman aged 45-65 years who had recovered from COVID-19.

The rearrangement joins TRBV19 to TRBJ1-1, with no clear D. V was clipped by 2 bases and J by 5 bases, with 9 bases between them. The CDR3 totals 13 residues. Germline CDR1 is LNHDA and CDR2 is SQIVND (reference sequence). Here the CDR3 DNA reads TGTGCCAGTAGTATACGGGGAGAGACTGAAGCTTTCTTT. This codes for CASSIRGETEAFF.

The genes are TRBV7-3 and TRBJ1-6; D might be TRBD1 (5 bases). The CDR3 extends over 15 amino acids. The V gene lost 1 base and the J gene lost 10 bases, with 14 bases spanning the gap. Germline V gene data show CDR1 as SGHTA and CDR2 as FQGTGA. CDR3 amino acids: CASSLRGGARSPLHF. CDR3 in DNA: TGTGCCAGCAGCTTAAGGGGAGGGGCGCGGTCACCCCTCCACTTT.

The chain employs TRBV19 and TRBJ2-2; 7 bases are shared with TRBD2. CDR1 is LNHDA and CDR2 is SQIVND in the germline V gene (reference sequence). Trimming removed 3 bases from V and 7 bases from J; junction bases left unmatched: 11. The CDR3 is made up of 16 amino acids. CDR3 residues: CASSITSALSDGELFF. CDR3 DNA: TGTGCCAGTAGTATCACTAGCGCCCTGTCTGACGGGGAGCTGTTTTTT.

V usage is TRBV7-9 and J usage is TRBJ1-1; TRBD1 agrees at 9 bases. Looked up from germline, CDR1 is SEHNR and CDR2 is FQNEAQ (reference sequence). The CDR3 is made up of 13 amino acids. The V gene end was trimmed by 5 bases and the J gene end by 4 bases; junction bases not matched to a gene: 2. Written as DNA, the CDR3 is TGTGCCAGCAGCCTGGACAGGGGCACTGAAGCTTTCTTT. This translates into CASSLDRGTEAFF.

This clone was counted a single time. This chain links TRBV3-1 (or the pseudogene TRBV3-2) with TRBJ2-2; the match to TRBD2 covers 11 bases. Germline trimming cut 3 bases from V and 4 bases from J; bases unmatched to any gene: 10. The CDR3 is 18 amino acids. The germline gives CDR1 LGHDT, CDR2 YNNKEL (reference sequence). In DNA, the CDR3 is TGTGCCAGCAGCCAGGCAGGACTAGCGGGCTCCCGCACCGGGGAGCTGTTTTTT. This sequence encodes CASSQAGLAGSRTGELFF.

This sequence joins TRBV5-1 and TRBJ2-3; D possibly corresponds to TRBD1 (6 bases). The V end was cut by 4 bases, the J end by 2 bases, with 11 bases between. Germline CDR1 reads SGHRS; CDR2 reads YFSETQ. The length of the CDR3 is 14 residues. The CDR3 reads CASSLGQSTDTQYF. CDR3 nucleotide sequence: TGCGCCAGCAGCCTCGGACAGTCCACAGATACGCAGTATTTT.

The chain carries TRBV7-8 and TRBJ1-5; 10 bases fit TRBD1. CDR1 is SGHVS and CDR2 is FQNEAQ in the germline V gene. This CDR3 region has 15 residues. J gave up 4 bases and V 4 bases, and 4 bases lay outside the gene matches. The CDR3 nucleotides read TGTGCCAGCAGCTGGGGACAGGGGCCGAATCAGCCCCAGCATTTT. Translating it yields CASSWGQGPNQPQHF.

The chain has TRBV7-2 and TRBJ1-3, with 10 bases identical to TRBD1. The trim removed 1 base at V and 7 bases at J, leaving 1 base unmatched. Germline V gene data show CDR1 as SGHTA and CDR2 as FQGNSA. CDR3 size: 14 residues. The CDR3 sequence: CASSLGDRGNTIYF. In nucleotides, the CDR3 is TGTGCCAGCAGCTTAGGGGACAGGGGTAACACCATATATTTT.

CDR3 nucleotides: TGCAGCGCTGGGCGGGACAGCATGAACACTGAAGCTTTCTTT. It codes for CSAGRDSMNTEAFF. V usage is TRBV29-1 and J usage is TRBJ1-1; 7 positions agree with TRBD1. Unmatched junction bases numbered 8, after V lost 7 bases and J lost 0 bases. CDR1 is SQVTM, CDR2 ANQGSEA, per germline. The CDR3 extends over 14 amino acids.

The chain joins TRBV5-6 to TRBJ2-7, with 8 bases lining up with TRBD2. The CDR3 runs to 16 residues. Unmatched junction bases numbered 11, after V lost 0 bases and J lost 6 bases. CDR1 and CDR2 (germline): SGHDT, YYEEEE. The CDR3: CASSLVTRGGLVEQYF. The CDR3 bases are TGTGCCAGCAGCTTGGTGACCCGGGGGGGCCTAGTCGAGCAGTACTTC.

Here the CDR3 reads CAWSGTGNYQPQHF. The CDR3 nucleotides read TGTGCCTGGAGTGGGACAGGAAATTATCAGCCCCAGCATTTT. This chain connects TRBV30 to TRBJ1-5, with 7 bases identical to TRBD1. Trimming took 1 base from V and 5 from J; bases not matched to a gene: 5. Germline loops: CDR1 GTSNPN, CDR2 SVGIG (reference sequence). The CDR3 has 14 amino acids.

This sequence joins TRBV28 and TRBJ1-2, with 8 bases matching TRBD1. The ends lost 6 bases at V and 8 bases at J; junction bases unmatched: 8. CDR3 length: 13 residues. Germline CDR1 reads MDHEN; CDR2 reads SYDVKM. CDR3 sequence: CASSSDRVYGYTF. The CDR3 nucleotides are TGTGCCAGCAGCTCGGACAGGGTGTACGGCTACACCTTC.

This clone was observed a handful of times. This chain links TRBV3-1 (or the pseudogene TRBV3-2) with TRBJ1-3; D remains ambiguous. Trimming stripped 0 bases from V and 5 bases from J, with 11 bases between. The CDR3 has 15 amino acids. The germline V gene has CDR1 LGHDT and CDR2 YNNKEL (reference sequence). The CDR3 DNA reads as TGTGCCAGCAGCCAAGATAATGGAGGCCGAAACACCATATATTTT. Translation: CASSQDNGGRNTIYF.

The chain has TRBV2 and TRBJ2-6, with 8 bases that match TRBD1. Trimming cost V 5 bases and J 0 bases; bases outside gene matches: 9. This CDR3 comprises 18 residues. Germline CDR1 reads SNHLY; CDR2 reads FYNNEI. The chain's CDR3 is CASSSQGQVTSGANVLTF. The CDR3 nucleotides are TGTGCCAGCAGTTCCCAGGGACAGGTGACCTCTGGGGCCAACGTCCTGACTTTC.

V is TRBV6-5 and J is TRBJ2-1; TRBD2 matches 7 bases. The ends lost 7 bases at V and 8 bases at J; junction bases unmatched: 8. This CDR3 has 13 residues. Per the germline V gene, CDR1 is MNHEY and CDR2 is SVGAGI. In DNA form, the CDR3 reads TGTGCCAGCACCTACCCAGGGAGGGATGAGCAGTTCTTC. Its translation is CASTYPGRDEQFF.

The chain recombines TRBV4-3 with TRBJ1-4, with no clear D. The CDR3 runs 13 residues. V was shortened by 4 bases and J by 7 bases, with 10 bases between the two germline ends. Germline-derived CDR1 and CDR2 are LGHNA and YSLEER. CDR3 sequence: CASSRGWSEKLFF. The CDR3 region has the DNA TGCGCCAGCAGCCGAGGGTGGAGTGAAAAACTGTTTTTT.

The chain combines TRBV4-3 with TRBJ1-6; 7 positions match TRBD1. This CDR3 comprises 15 residues. V trimming: 4 bases; J trimming: 2 bases; junction bases outside the gene matches: 2. CDR1 is LGHNA, CDR2 YSLEER, per germline. The CDR3 DNA follows: TGCGCCAGCAGCCGAGGACAGGCCTATAATTCACCCCTCCACTTT. It is translated as CASSRGQAYNSPLHF.

V and J are TRBV15 and TRBJ2-1; a weak D match, TRBD1 (6 bases). Germline V gives CDR1 LNHNV, CDR2 YYDKDF (reference sequence). Trimming took 7 bases from V and 5 from J, leaving 18 bases between them. The CDR3 is 15 amino acids. In nucleotides, the CDR3 is TGTGCCACCAACACTAGGGCAGGGGTTAACAATGAGCAGTTCTTC. Encoded protein: CATNTRAGVNNEQFF.

The rearrangement uses TRBV6-5 and TRBJ2-7; a possible D gene is TRBD1 (5 bases). The CDR3 has 14 amino acids. Deletions cut 6 bases from V and 2 bases from J, with 14 bases between. CDR1 is MNHEY, CDR2 SVGAGI, per germline. The CDR3 region is CASSPQDRPYEQYF. The CDR3 bases are TGTGCCAGCAGCCCACAGGACCGACCCTACGAGCAGTACTTC.

The chain joins TRBV28 to TRBJ2-4; 8 bases fit TRBD1. In germline, CDR1 is MDHEN, CDR2 SYDVKM. The CDR3 runs 12 residues. After removal of 5 bases from V and 6 bases from J, the junction contained 0 bases not matched to a gene. The CDR3 is CASSGQGNIQYF. In DNA, the CDR3 is TGTGCCAGCAGTGGACAGGGAAACATTCAGTACTTC. Full variable domain (missing parts from reference TRBV28 and TRBJ2-4): DVKVTQSSRYLVKRTGEKVFLECVQDMDHENMFWYRQDPGLGLRLIYFSYDVKMKEKGDIPEGYSVSREKKERFSLILESASTNQTSMYLCASSGQGNIQYFGAGTRLSVL.

The chain joins TRBV29-1 to TRBJ2-7; tentatively, D is TRBD1 (7 bases). The V gene lost 5 bases and the J gene lost 2 bases, with 19 bases spanning the gap. This CDR3 has 15 residues. Germline V gene sequence: CDR1 SQVTM, CDR2 ANQGSEA. The CDR3 DNA is TGCAGCGTTTACGACTCAGGGGGGCCCCCCTACGAGCAGTACTTC. Its translation is CSVYDSGGPPYEQYF.

The chain joins TRBV5-6 to TRBJ2-7; D unresolved. Trimming pared 4 bases from V and 5 bases from J, leaving 10 bases between. Germline V gives CDR1 SGHDT, CDR2 YYEEEE. The CDR3 runs 12 residues. The CDR3 nucleotides are TGTGCCAGCAGCAAAAGCGTCCACGAGCAGTACTTC. Translated: CASSKSVHEQYF.

This clone was seen just once. The rearrangement joins TRBV7-2 to TRBJ1-6; 7 nucleotides match TRBD1. In germline, CDR1 is SGHTA, CDR2 FQGNSA. This CDR3 has 16 residues. V was clipped by 5 bases and J by 8 bases; unmatched bases: 12. CDR3 nucleotides: TGTGCCAGCAGCCGTGACAGGGTACGGTATGATTCACCCCTCCACTTT. This sequence encodes CASSRDRVRYDSPLHF.

The chain carries TRBV11-3 and TRBJ2-1, with TRBD2 matching 7 bases. Unmatched junction bases numbered 7, after V lost 5 bases and J lost 9 bases. Germline V gene lookup returns CDR1 SGHNT and CDR2 YENEEA. The CDR3 is made up of 13 amino acids. The CDR3 sequence: CASSPGLVFEQFF. CDR3 DNA: TGTGCCAGCAGCCCCGGACTAGTTTTTGAGCAGTTCTTC.

This clone was seen only once. This chain joins TRBV7-8 and TRBJ2-1; 8 bases line up with TRBD2. Trimming cost V 0 bases and J 6 bases; bases outside gene matches: 16. This CDR3 has 19 amino acids. CDR1 SGHVS and CDR2 FQNEAQ come from the germline V gene. CDR3 nucleotides: TGTGCCAGCAGCTTAGCCTCAGTGGTAGGGACTAGTTTCCCCAATGAGCAGTTCTTC. This gives the protein CASSLASVVGTSFPNEQFF.

The rearrangement links TRBV7-9 to TRBJ2-7; D call uncertain. CDR1 is SEHNR and CDR2 is FQNEAQ in the germline V gene (reference sequence). V was trimmed by 5 bases and J by 0 bases, leaving 17 bases between them. The CDR3 has 16 amino acids. DNA of the CDR3: TGTGCCAGCAGCCCCGGCGACATCAAGAGCTCCTACGAGCAGTACTTC. This codes for CASSPGDIKSSYEQYF.

The V and J genes are TRBV7-8 and TRBJ1-1, with 9 bases that match TRBD1. The CDR3 extends over 16 amino acids. Unmatched junction bases numbered 5, after V lost 3 bases and J lost 0 bases. Germline assignment: CDR1 SGHVS and CDR2 FQNEAQ. The CDR3 nucleotides are TGTGCCAGCAGCTTTGGCGACAGGGGGATGAACACTGAAGCTTTCTTT. Its translation: CASSFGDRGMNTEAFF.

The chain links TRBV7-9 to TRBJ2-1; 10 bases line up with TRBD2. The CDR3 totals 18 residues. Germline trimming cut 3 bases from V and 5 bases from J; bases unmatched to any gene: 13. Germline V gene lookup returns CDR1 SEHNR and CDR2 FQNEAQ (reference sequence). The CDR3 region has the DNA TGTGCCAGCAGCTTGGGAACTGCAAATAGCGGGAGGAACAATGAGCAGTTCTTC. This sequence encodes CASSLGTANSGRNNEQFF.

This clone was recorded once. The chain links TRBV7-2 to TRBJ2-2; D not resolved. The V end lost 1 base, the J end lost 1 base, and 4 bases lay between the germline ends. The CDR3 runs to 14 residues. The germline V gene has CDR1 SGHTA and CDR2 FQGNSA. The CDR3, as DNA: TGTGCCAGCAGCTTAGTTCTGAACACCGGGGAGCTGTTTTTT. Translation gives CASSLVLNTGELFF.

This chain joins TRBV10-3 and TRBJ1-1; 12 bases map to TRBD1. Trimming at V came to 7 bases and at J to 1 base, leaving 10 bases not matched to a gene. In germline, CDR1 is ENHRY, CDR2 SYGVKD. This CDR3 region has 17 residues. The CDR3 sequence is CAINPGQGAEENTEAFF. CDR3 sequence (DNA): TGTGCCATCAACCCGGGACAGGGGGCTGAGGAGAACACTGAAGCTTTCTTT.

This clone was detected ten times or more. The chain uses TRBV5-1 and TRBJ2-3; 8 bases agree with TRBD1. CDR1 is SGHRS, CDR2 YFSETQ, per germline. J was trimmed by 0 bases and V by 3 bases; bases with no gene match: 6. The CDR3 extends over 16 amino acids. The CDR3 bases are TGCGCCAGCAGCTCAATGACAGGGGCTAGCACAGATACGCAGTATTTT. Amino acids: CASSSMTGASTDTQYF.

This clone was picked up one time. The chain joins TRBV5-4 to TRBJ1-5; D is undetermined. The CDR3 totals 15 residues. Germline V lookup: CDR1 SGHNT, CDR2 YYREEE (reference sequence). Between the trimmed V and J ends, which lost 4 bases and 4 bases, there was a span of 15 bases. The CDR3 region has the DNA TGTGCCAGCAGCCATCTCCCCGGGGATAATCAGCCCCAGCATTTT. It encodes CASSHLPGDNQPQHF.